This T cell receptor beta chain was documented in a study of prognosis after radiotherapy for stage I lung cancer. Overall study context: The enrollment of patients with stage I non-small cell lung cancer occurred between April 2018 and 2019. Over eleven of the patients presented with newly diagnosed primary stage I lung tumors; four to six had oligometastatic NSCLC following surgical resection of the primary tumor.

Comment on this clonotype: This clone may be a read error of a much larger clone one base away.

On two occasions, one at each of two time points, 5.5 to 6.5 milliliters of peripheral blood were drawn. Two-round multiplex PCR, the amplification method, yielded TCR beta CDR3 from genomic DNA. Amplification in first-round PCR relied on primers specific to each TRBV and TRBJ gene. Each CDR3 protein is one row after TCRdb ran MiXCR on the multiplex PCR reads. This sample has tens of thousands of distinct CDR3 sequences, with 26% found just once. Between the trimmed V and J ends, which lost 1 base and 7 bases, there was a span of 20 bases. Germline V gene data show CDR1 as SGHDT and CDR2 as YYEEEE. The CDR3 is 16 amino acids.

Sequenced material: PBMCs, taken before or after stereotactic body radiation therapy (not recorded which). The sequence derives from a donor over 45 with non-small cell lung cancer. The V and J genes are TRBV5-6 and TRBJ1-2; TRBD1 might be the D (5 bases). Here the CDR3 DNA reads TGTGCCAGCAGCTTGAGGGGCGCGGGGGACCCGGGTGGCTACACCTTC. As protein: CASSLRGAGDPGGYTF.